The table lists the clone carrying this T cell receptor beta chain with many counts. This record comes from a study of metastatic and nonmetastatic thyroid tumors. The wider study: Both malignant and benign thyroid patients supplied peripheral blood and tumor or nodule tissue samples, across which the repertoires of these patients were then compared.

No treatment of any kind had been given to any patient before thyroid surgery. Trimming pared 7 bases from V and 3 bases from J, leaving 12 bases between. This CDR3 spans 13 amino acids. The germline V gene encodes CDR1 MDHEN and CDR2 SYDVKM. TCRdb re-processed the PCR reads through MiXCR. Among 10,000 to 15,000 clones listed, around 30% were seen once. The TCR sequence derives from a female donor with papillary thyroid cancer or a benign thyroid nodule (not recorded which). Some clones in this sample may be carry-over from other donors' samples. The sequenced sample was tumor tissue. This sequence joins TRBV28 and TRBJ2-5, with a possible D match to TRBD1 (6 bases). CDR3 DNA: TGTGCCAGCAACACAGGGCAAGAAGAGACCCAGTACTTC. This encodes CASNTGQEETQYF.